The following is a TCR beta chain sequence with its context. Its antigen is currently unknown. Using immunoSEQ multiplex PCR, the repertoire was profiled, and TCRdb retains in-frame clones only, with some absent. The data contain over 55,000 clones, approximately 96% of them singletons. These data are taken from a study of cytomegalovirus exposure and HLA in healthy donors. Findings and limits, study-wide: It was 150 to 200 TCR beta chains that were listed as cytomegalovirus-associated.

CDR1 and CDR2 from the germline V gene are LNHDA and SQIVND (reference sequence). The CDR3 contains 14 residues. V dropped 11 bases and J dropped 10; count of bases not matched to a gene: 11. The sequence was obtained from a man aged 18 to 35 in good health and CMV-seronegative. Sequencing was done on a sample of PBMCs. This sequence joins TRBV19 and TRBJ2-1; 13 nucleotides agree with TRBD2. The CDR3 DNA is TGTGCCTCGACCGGGACTAGCGGGGTTGGGGAGCAGTTCTTC. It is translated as CASTGTSGVGEQFF.